This T cell receptor (beta chain) was identified in a study of T cells in Graves' hyperthyroidism and ophthalmopathy. This clonotype came up many times. What it binds is not known. Trimming removed 5 bases from V and 6 bases from J, with 8 bases in between. The germline V gene has CDR1 SEHNR and CDR2 FQNEAQ (reference sequence). CDR3 length: 12 amino acids. Patients were excluded for uncontrolled infection, other autoimmune disease, pregnancy or lactation. Whole-study findings and limits: Among clonotypes expanded in thyroid above 0.001, most were also found in blood.

RNA transcripts served as the template for amplifying TCR beta CDR3 regions. RT-PCR in the first round (using the HTBI primer set) targeted the TCR CDR3. Each CDR3 protein is one row after TCRdb ran MiXCR on the multiplex PCR reads. The repertoire holds a few hundred thousand distinct CDR3 sequences, with 46% as singletons. The clonotype comes from a woman between 18 and 30 years old with Graves' hyperthyroidism. The gene calls are TRBV7-9 and TRBJ1-5; D uncertain. The sequencing sample was made of peripheral blood or thyroid tissue (not recorded which). In DNA form, the CDR3 reads TGTGCCAGCAGCCTCAGCGTTCAGCCCCAGCATTTT. This gives the protein CASSLSVQPQHF. The entire variable domain, with the rest obtained from reference TRBV7-9 and TRBJ1-5, is as follows: DTGVSQNPRHKITKRGQNVTFRCDPISEHNRLYWYRQTLGQGPEFLTYFQNEAQLEKSRLLSDRFSAERPKGSFSTLEIQRTEQGDSAMYLCASSLSVQPQHFGDGTRLSIL.